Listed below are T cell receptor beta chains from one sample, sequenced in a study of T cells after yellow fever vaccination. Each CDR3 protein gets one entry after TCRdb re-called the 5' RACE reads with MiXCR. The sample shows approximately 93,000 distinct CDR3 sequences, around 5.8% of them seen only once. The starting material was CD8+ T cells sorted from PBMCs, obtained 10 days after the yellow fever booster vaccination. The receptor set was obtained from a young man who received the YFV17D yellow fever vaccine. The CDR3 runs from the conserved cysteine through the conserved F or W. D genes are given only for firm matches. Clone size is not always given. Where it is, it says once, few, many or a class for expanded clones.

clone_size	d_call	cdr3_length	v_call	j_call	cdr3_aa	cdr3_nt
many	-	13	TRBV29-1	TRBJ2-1	CSVEDLTLNEQFF	TGCAGCGTTGAAGATCTGACCCTCAATGAGCAGTTCTTC
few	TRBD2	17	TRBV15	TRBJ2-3	CATSRTSGGPSTDTQYF	TGTGCCACCAGCAGAACTAGCGGGGGACCTAGCACAGATACGCAGTATTTT
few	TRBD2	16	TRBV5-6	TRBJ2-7	CASSLWTSGGAYEQYF	TGTGCCAGCAGCTTGTGGACTAGCGGGGGGGCCTACGAGCAGTACTTC
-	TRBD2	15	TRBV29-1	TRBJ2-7	CSAVGGGDSTYEQYF	TGCAGCGCTGTCGGCGGGGGGGACAGCACCTACGAGCAGTACTTC
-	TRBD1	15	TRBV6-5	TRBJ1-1	CASSYSKGQGTEAFF	TGTGCCAGCAGTTACTCAAAGGGACAGGGGACTGAAGCTTTCTTT
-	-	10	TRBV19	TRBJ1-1	CASRGIEAFF	TGTGCGAGCCGAGGGATTGAAGCTTTCTTT
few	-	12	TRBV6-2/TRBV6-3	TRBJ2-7	CASKRDGYEQYF	TGTGCCAGCAAAAGGGACGGGTACGAGCAGTACTTC
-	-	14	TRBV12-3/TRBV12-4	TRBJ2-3	CASSLNGRTDTQYF	TGTGCCAGCAGTTTGAACGGGCGCACAGATACGCAGTATTTT
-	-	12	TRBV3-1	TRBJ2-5	CASSPSLETQYF	TGTGCCAGCAGCCCTTCGCTGGAGACCCAGTACTTC
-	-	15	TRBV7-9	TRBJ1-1	CASSGQFRPNTEAFF	TGTGCCAGCAGCGGACAGTTCCGACCGAACACTGAAGCTTTCTTT
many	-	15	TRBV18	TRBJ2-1	CASSRRDGLYNEQFF	TGTGCCAGCTCTCGCCGGGACGGACTTTACAATGAGCAGTTCTTC
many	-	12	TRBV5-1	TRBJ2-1	CASGKMRNEQFF	TGCGCCAGCGGGAAAATGAGGAATGAGCAGTTCTTC
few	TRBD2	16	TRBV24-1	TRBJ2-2	CATSEGTSGNTGELFF	TGTGCCACCAGTGAAGGGACTAGCGGGAACACCGGGGAGCTGTTTTTT
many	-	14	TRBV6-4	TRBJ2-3	CASSSTRSRNTQYF	TGTGCCAGCAGTTCGACTAGATCGAGGAATACGCAGTATTTT
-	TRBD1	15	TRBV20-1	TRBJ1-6	CSALDRASYNSPLHF	TGCAGTGCCTTAGACAGGGCCTCCTATAATTCACCCCTCCACTTT
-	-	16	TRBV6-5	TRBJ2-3	CASSHQGPVNTDTQYF	TGTGCCAGCAGTCACCAGGGACCCGTGAACACAGATACGCAGTATTTT
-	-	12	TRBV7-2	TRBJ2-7	CASSLVRDEQYF	TGTGCCAGCAGCTTAGTTAGGGACGAGCAGTACTTC
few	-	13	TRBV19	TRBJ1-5	CASTSAPPQPQHF	TGTGCCAGTACCTCGGCACCTCCGCAGCCCCAGCATTTT
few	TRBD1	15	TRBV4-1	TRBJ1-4	CASSPNRGPNEKLFF	TGCGCCAGCAGCCCCAACAGGGGCCCTAATGAAAAACTGTTTTTT
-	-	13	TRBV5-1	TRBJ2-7	CASSPARGREQYF	TGCGCCAGCAGCCCGGCCAGGGGACGCGAGCAGTACTTC
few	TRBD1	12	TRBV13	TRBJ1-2	CASNRGPYGYTF	TGTGCCAGCAACAGGGGGCCCTATGGCTACACCTTC
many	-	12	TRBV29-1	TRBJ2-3	CSVDSGTDTQYF	TGCAGCGTTGACAGCGGGACAGATACGCAGTATTTT
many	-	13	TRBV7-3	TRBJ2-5	CASSLGAGETQYF	TGTGCCAGCAGCCTCGGGGCTGGGGAGACCCAGTACTTC
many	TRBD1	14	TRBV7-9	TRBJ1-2	CASTTPTGPYGYTF	TGTGCCAGCACCACCCCGACAGGGCCCTATGGCTACACCTTC
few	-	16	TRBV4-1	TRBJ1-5	CASSQELTGGSQPQHF	TGCGCCAGCAGCCAAGAGCTGACGGGGGGTTCTCAGCCCCAGCATTTT
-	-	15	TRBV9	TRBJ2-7	CASSRMAGPPDEQYF	TGTGCCAGCAGCAGAATGGCGGGCCCCCCAGACGAGCAGTACTTC
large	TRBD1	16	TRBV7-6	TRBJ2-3	CASSLEGDRGSDTQYF	TGTGCCAGCAGCTTAGAAGGGGACAGGGGTTCAGATACGCAGTATTTT
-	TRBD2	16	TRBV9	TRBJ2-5	CASSAGLAGGQETQYF	TGTGCCAGCAGCGCGGGACTAGCGGGGGGCCAAGAGACCCAGTACTTC
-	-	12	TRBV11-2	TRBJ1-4	CASSLLNEKLFF	TGTGCCAGCAGCTTATTAAATGAAAAACTGTTTTTT
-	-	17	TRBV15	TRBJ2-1	CATSRDPQGTGDNEQFF	TGTGCCACCAGCAGAGATCCCCAGGGGACGGGTGACAATGAGCAGTTCTTC
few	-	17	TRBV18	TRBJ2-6	CASSPPGGPSGANVLTF	TGTGCCAGCTCACCCCCCGGGGGACCCTCTGGGGCCAACGTCCTGACTTTC
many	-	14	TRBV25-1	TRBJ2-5	CASIPTDSQETQYF	TGTGCCAGCATCCCTACAGACAGCCAAGAGACCCAGTACTTC
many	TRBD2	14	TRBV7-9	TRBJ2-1	CASSSSGGRDEQFF	TGTGCCAGCAGCTCTAGCGGGGGGCGGGATGAGCAGTTCTTC
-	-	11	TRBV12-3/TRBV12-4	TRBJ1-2	CASSRGYGYTF	TGTGCCAGCAGCCGCGGCTATGGCTACACCTTC
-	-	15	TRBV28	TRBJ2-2	CASSFEREDGGELFF	TGTGCCAGCAGTTTTGAAAGGGAAGACGGCGGGGAGCTGTTTTTT
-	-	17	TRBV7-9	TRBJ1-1	CAAAERTGFWDNTEAFF	TGTGCCGCCGCGGAACGTACAGGGTTTTGGGACAACACTGAAGCTTTCTTT
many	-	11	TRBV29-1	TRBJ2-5	CSVEWGETQYF	TGCAGCGTTGAATGGGGAGAGACCCAGTACTTC
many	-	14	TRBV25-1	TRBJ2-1	CASSEAGTNNEQFF	TGTGCCAGCAGTGAGGCGGGAACCAACAATGAGCAGTTCTTC
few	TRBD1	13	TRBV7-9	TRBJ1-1	CASRYTGGTEAFF	TGTGCCAGCAGGTATACAGGGGGCACTGAAGCTTTCTTT
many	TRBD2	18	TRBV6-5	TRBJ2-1	CASSLTGTSGISGNEQFF	TGTGCCAGCAGCCTAACCGGGACTAGCGGGATATCGGGCAATGAGCAGTTCTTC
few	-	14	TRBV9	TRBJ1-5	CASSVGMGNQPQHF	TGTGCCAGCAGCGTCGGCATGGGCAATCAGCCCCAGCATTTT